Each of the 4 T cell receptor beta chains below was sequenced from the same sample in a study of blood T cell repertoires in COVID-19. Clones were read by immunoSEQ multiplex PCR, and TCRdb kept only the in-frame ones, dropping some. The sample includes 150,000 to 200,000 clones, 75% to 80% of them seen just once. The sample comprised peripheral blood. These receptors originate from a woman aged 45 to 65 with active or convalescent COVID-19.

The CDR3 reads CASSPGQETYEQYF. The CDR3 DNA is TGTGCCAGCTCACCGGGACAGGAGACCTACGAGCAGTACTTC. The chain is built from TRBV18 and TRBJ2-7; 8 nucleotides line up with TRBD1. The CDR3 spans 14 residues. V shed 3 bases, J shed 2 bases, and the junction held 3 bases outside the gene matches. Germline CDR1 KGHSH, CDR2 LQKENI.

The genes are TRBV6-5 and TRBJ1-1; TRBD1 matches at 8 bases. The germline V gene has CDR1 MNHEY and CDR2 SVGAGI. This CDR3 is built from 14 residues. V gave up 4 bases and J gave up 3 bases; unmatched junction bases: 4. The CDR3 loop is CASSFSQGDTEAFF. The CDR3, as DNA: TGTGCCAGCAGTTTCTCACAGGGGGACACTGAAGCTTTCTTT.

This chain connects TRBV6-1 to TRBJ1-1; the match to TRBD1 covers 7 bases. CDR1 and CDR2 from the germline V gene are MNHNS and SASEGT. With 5 bases clipped from V and 4 bases from J, the junction kept 10 bases outside the gene matches. The CDR3 loop spans 15 amino acids. As DNA, the CDR3 is TGTGCCAGCAGTTTAGTACAGGGGTCTACCACTGAAGCTTTCTTT. It translates to CASSLVQGSTTEAFF.

This chain connects TRBV5-5 to TRBJ1-5; no clear D gene. CDR1 SGHKS and CDR2 YYEKEE come from the germline V gene (reference sequence). The CDR3 is 14 amino acids. V was shortened by 0 bases and J by 0 bases, with 4 bases between the two germline ends. The CDR3 here is CASSLVSSNQPQHF. The CDR3 bases are TGTGCCAGCAGCTTGGTCTCTAGCAATCAGCCCCAGCATTTT.